This passage covers 6 T cell receptor beta chains from one sample sequenced in a study of patients and donors after allogeneic stem cell transplantation. TCRdb processed the RT-PCR reads anew with MiXCR; each CDR3 protein has one entry. The sample carries about 410,000 distinct CDR3 sequences, about a sixth recorded once. Input material: blood, either unsorted or a sorted T cell fraction (not recorded which). These receptors all come from a human donor who was either an allogeneic HSCT recipient or a stem cell or donor lymphocyte infusion donor (not recorded which). It is not recorded whose cells these are; they may come from a transplant donor.

The chain carries TRBV18 and TRBJ2-1, with D possibly being TRBD2 (6 bases). Trimming took off 2 bases at V and 6 bases at J, with 14 bases between the two ends. The CDR3 length is 15 residues. From germline, CDR1 is KGHSH and CDR2 LQKENI. CDR3 amino acids: CASSPSMGLANEQFF. In DNA form, the CDR3 reads TGTGCCAGCTCACCATCAATGGGACTGGCCAATGAGCAGTTCTTC.

This clonotype was recorded a few times. The chain carries TRBV29-1 and TRBJ1-3; D unresolved. This CDR3 region has 11 residues. The V end lost 7 bases, the J end lost 5 bases, and 9 bases lay between the germline ends. Germline V CDR1 and CDR2: SQVTM, ANQGSEA. The CDR3 DNA follows: TGCAGCGCTATTAGAAGAAACACCATATATTTT. Protein: CSAIRRNTIYF.

The chain uses TRBV5-6 and TRBJ2-6; TRBD2 matches 8 bases. The V and J ends lost 4 bases and 0 bases, in that order; junction bases with no gene match: 12. Germline lookup yields CDR1 SGHDT and CDR2 YYEEEE. The CDR3 runs to 19 residues. Here the CDR3 reads CASSPGLAGLSSGANVLTF. As DNA, the CDR3 is TGTGCCAGCAGCCCCGGACTAGCAGGATTATCCTCTGGGGCCAACGTCCTGACTTTC.

This clonotype showed up just a few times. The J gene is TRBJ1-1, the V gene TRBV5-1; D remains ambiguous. Trimming took 0 bases from V and 1 from J, leaving 22 bases between them. The CDR3 contains 19 residues. The germline gives CDR1 SGHRS, CDR2 YFSETQ. The CDR3: CASSLVVNKGMVWNTEAFF. CDR3 sequence (DNA): TGCGCCAGCAGCTTGGTGGTTAATAAGGGAATGGTTTGGAACACTGAAGCTTTCTTT.

This clonotype was seen at least ten times. The gene calls are TRBV12-3 or TRBV12-4 and TRBJ2-7; D remains unclear. The V and J ends lost 5 bases and 7 bases respectively, with 12 bases between them. CDR3 length: 12 residues. The CDR3 reads CASSPRLREQYF. CDR3 DNA: TGTGCCAGCAGTCCAAGACTGAGGGAGCAGTACTTC.

This clonotype was detected only a few times. The V call is TRBV20-1, the J call TRBJ1-2, with unresolved D. Trimming took off 5 bases at V and 4 bases at J, with 20 bases between the two ends. This CDR3 spans 15 amino acids. Germline V gene data show CDR1 as DFQATT and CDR2 as SNEGSKA (reference sequence). The CDR3 here is CSAVSGSRVSYGYTF. CDR3 DNA: TGCAGTGCTGTCTCTGGATCCCGAGTGTCCTATGGCTACACCTTC.